A selection of T cell receptor beta chains follows, all from one sample in a study of blood T cell repertoires in COVID-19. The method was immunoSEQ multiplex PCR; TCRdb's version includes in-frame clones alone and lacks a portion of them. The table has around 100,000 clones, approximately 80% seen once. The sample taken for sequencing was peripheral blood. These TCRs come from an older woman with acute or convalescent COVID-19. Both conserved end residues are part of each CDR3. D genes are given only for firm matches.

d_call | v_call | cdr3_aa
TRBD1 | TRBV5-1 | CAGRQGLNTGELFF
- | TRBV28 | CASSFISGNTIYF
- | TRBV6-5 | CASSHAEDNQPQHF
- | TRBV19 | CASSLAPRGLSPLHF
- | TRBV19 | CASSTRDRGNTIYF
TRBD1 | TRBV7-9 | CASSDGQGPTGELFF
- | TRBV7-8 | CASSKTGSTNEKLFF
TRBD2 | TRBV6-6 | CASSLRGSGGPMGTQYF
- | TRBV27 | CASSRGTAPVETQYF
TRBD2 | TRBV19 | CASSLRRGGNNEQFF
- | TRBV30 | CAWTVQGGPQYF
TRBD1 | TRBV7-3 | CASSFGTGSGGELFF
- | TRBV11-2 | CASSFQAASGNTIYF
- | TRBV11-2 | CASSLSRGPGNEQFF
TRBD1 | TRBV5-1 | CASSPDRGYGYTF
- | TRBV7-3 | CASSPTGGEGELFF
TRBD2 | TRBV11-3 | CASSSGLAGTYNEQFF
- | TRBV5-1 | CASSPGQSETQYF
TRBD1 | TRBV14 | CASSQKDRGNTEAFF
TRBD2 | TRBV12-5 | CASGPSGGGYEQYF
- | TRBV29-1 | CSVANRENTEAFF
TRBD1 | TRBV6-1 | CASSDHGQVPNIQYF
- | TRBV5-1 | CASSLLQGNTEAFF
TRBD1 | TRBV18 | CASSPLNSGTGGFYEQYF
- | TRBV3-1/TRBV3-2 | CASSQGQYGGTDTQYF
TRBD2 | TRBV18 | CASSPTSGVTGEQFF
TRBD1 | TRBV12-3/TRBV12-4 | CASSLGDREVQYF
- | TRBV9 | CASSVGLSNTEAFF
TRBD2 | TRBV5-4 | CASSLERGGVKETQYF